The present TCR beta chain was sequenced within a study of T cell clonality in common variable immunodeficiency. Study-wide points: CVID subjects showed higher TCRbeta clonality than healthy controls.

Control and CVID samples contributed equal amounts of genomic DNA. The data were produced by immunoSEQ multiplex PCR, yet TCRdb's version contains in-frame clones alone and is incomplete. In total the sample includes 30,000 to 40,000 clones, none of them seen once. Germline-derived CDR1 and CDR2 are LNHDA and SQIVND (reference sequence). The CDR3 has 17 residues. With 6 bases removed from V and 9 bases from J, the gap between germline ends came to 27 bases. Caucasian heritage predominated among both patients and controls. This clone was seen a handful of times. Its specificity is not known. The CDR3 is cut off 3 residues early in the read; its end comes from the germline J gene.

The TCR originated in a person aged 18 to 75 in good health. The chain recombines TRBV19 with TRBJ1-5; no clear D gene. Sequencing was done on a sample of peripheral blood mononuclear cells. The sequenced part of the CDR3 DNA is TGTGCCAGTAGAAGGGCCAGGTCGCTTCCCCAGACGGCGCCC. The encoded protein is CASRRARSLPQTAP. The complete CDR3 reads CASRRARSLPQTAPQHF.